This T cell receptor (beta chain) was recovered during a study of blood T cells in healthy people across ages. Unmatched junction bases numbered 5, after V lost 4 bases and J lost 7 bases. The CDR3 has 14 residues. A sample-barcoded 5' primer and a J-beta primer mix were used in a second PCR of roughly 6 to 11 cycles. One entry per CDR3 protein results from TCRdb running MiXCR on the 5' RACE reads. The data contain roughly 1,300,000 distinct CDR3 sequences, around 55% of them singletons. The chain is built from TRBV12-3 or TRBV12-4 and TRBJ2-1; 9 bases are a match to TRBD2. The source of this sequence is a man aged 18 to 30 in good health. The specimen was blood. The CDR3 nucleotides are TGTGCCAGCAGTTCCTCTAGCGGGGTGAATGAGCAGTTCTTC. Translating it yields CASSSSSGVNEQFF.